This T cell receptor (beta chain) was retrieved from a study of CD8+CD57+ T cells in acquired aplastic anemia. Study-wide background: Quantities of DNA derived from sorted CD4+ and CD8+ cells averaged approximately 3 ug. Researchers reported that healthy donors averaged roughly 10 million reads for CD4+ cells. Study outcomes and limitations: Both patients and controls carried the same twenty-nine CD8+ CDR3 sequences.

Genomic DNA constituted the template upon which TCR beta VDJ and CDR3 profiling was performed. TCRdb redid the calling of the reads with MiXCR, one entry per CDR3 protein. The profile shows 200,000 to 250,000 distinct CDR3 sequences, about a third of them singletons. The CDR3 is 12 amino acids. Germline-derived CDR1 and CDR2 are SNHLY and FYNNEI. Trimming at V came to 8 bases and at J to 3 bases, leaving 3 bases not matched to a gene. In this sample, this clonotype turned up many times. The target antigen is unknown. Source material: sorted CD4+, CD8+, or CD8+CD57+ T cells (not recorded which) from PBMCs. The gene calls are TRBV2 and TRBJ1-2, with 7 bases fitting TRBD1. The sequence came from a human donor in good health, serving as a control. CDR3 region: CASGGQYYGYTF. CDR3 DNA sequence: TGTGCCAGCGGGGGACAGTACTATGGCTACACCTTC.